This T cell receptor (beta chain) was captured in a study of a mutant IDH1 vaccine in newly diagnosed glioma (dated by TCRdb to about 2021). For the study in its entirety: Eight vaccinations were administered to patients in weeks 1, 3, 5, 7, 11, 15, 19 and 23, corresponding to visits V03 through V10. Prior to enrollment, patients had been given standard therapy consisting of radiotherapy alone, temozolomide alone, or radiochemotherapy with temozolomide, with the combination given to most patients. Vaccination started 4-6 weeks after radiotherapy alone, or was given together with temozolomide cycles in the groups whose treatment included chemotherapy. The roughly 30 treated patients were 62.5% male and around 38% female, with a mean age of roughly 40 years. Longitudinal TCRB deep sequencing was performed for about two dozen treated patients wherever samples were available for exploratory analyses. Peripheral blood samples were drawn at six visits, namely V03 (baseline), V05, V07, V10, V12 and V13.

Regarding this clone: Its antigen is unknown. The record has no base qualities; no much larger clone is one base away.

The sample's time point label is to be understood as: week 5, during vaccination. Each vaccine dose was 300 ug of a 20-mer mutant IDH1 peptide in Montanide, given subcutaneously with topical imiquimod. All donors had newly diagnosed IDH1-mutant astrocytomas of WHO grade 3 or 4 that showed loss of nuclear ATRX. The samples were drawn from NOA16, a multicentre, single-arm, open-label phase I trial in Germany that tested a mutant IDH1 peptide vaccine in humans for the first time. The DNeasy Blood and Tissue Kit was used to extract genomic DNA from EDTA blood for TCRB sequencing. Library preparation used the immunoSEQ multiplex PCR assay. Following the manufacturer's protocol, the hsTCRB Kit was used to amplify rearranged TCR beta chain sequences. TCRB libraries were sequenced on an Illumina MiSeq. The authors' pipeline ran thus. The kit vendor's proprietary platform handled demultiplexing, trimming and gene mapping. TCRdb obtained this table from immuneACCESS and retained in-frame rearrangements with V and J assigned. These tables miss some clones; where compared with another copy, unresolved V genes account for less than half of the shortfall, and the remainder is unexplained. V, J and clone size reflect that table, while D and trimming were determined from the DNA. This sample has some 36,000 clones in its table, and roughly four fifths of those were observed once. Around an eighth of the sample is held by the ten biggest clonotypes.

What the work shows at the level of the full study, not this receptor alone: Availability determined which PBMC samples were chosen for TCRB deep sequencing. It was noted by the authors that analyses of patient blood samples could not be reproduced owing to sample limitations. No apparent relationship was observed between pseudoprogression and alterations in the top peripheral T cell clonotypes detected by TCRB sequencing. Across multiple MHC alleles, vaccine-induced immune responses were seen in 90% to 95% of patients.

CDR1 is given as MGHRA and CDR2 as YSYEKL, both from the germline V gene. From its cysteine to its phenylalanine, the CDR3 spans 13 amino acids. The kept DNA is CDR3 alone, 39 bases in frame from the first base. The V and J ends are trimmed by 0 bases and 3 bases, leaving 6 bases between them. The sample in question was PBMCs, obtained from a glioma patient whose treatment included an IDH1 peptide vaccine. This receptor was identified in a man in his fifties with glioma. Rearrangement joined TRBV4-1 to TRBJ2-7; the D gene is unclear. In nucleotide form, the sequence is TGCGCCAGCAGCCAAGATCTCGGCTACGAGCAGTACTTC. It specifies CASSQDLGYEQYF.